This record looks at one T cell receptor (beta chain) sequence and its context. This CDR3 contains 14 residues. V was pared by 5 bases and J by 1 base, with 11 bases between. From germline, CDR1 is MNHEY and CDR2 SVGAGI. It was during active infection that Seattle patients were enrolled and then longitudinally followed. The data derive from a study of blood T cell repertoires in COVID-19. At the level of the study: Specimens from acute and convalescent COVID-19 originated in the United States, Italy and Spain. Sources were T cells, B-cell-depleted T cells, or PBMCs; the material itself was cDNA or gDNA.

Study processing details: The assay estimated nucleated cells by amplifying reference gene primers. Profiled with immunoSEQ multiplex PCR; TCRdb holds only in-frame clones, not every one. The DNA was the basis for D and trimming; V, J and clone size are from that table. The table includes about 230,000 clones, 85% detected once. Sequenced material: peripheral blood. V usage is TRBV6-5 and J usage is TRBJ1-1, with D unclear. This receptor was obtained from a man in his fifties or sixties with COVID-19, enrolled during active disease. The CDR3 loop is CASSRQARNTEAFF. In nucleotides, the CDR3 is TGTGCCAGCAGTAGGCAGGCAAGGAACACTGAAGCTTTCTTT.